This TCR beta chain was captured in a study of CD8+CD57+ T cells in acquired aplastic anemia. Study as a whole: Sorted CD4+ and CD8+ cells gave an average of around 3.1 ug of DNA. Mean read depth for CD4+ cells from healthy donors was about 9.9 million. Study observations and caveats: In CD8+ cells, Simpson's diversity showed no significant difference between patients and controls. Overlap between patients and controls comprised 25 to 30 CD8+ CDR3 sequences.

This clonotype has a count of ten or more. The antigen remains unidentified. It was genomic DNA that served as the template for profiling TCR beta VDJ and CDR3. TCRdb independently ran MiXCR on the reads; one entry per CDR3 protein. In the table there are a few hundred thousand distinct CDR3 sequences, roughly 35% of which are singletons. V dropped 8 bases and J dropped 2 bases, with 15 bases sitting between them. This CDR3 has 13 amino acids. Germline V CDR1 and CDR2: DFQATT, SNEGSKA (reference sequence). This sequence originates from a human donor in good health, serving as a control. The rearrangement links TRBV20-1 to TRBJ1-2; D perhaps matches TRBD1 (6 bases). Material for sequencing was sorted CD4+, CD8+, or CD8+CD57+ T cells (not recorded which) from PBMCs. The CDR3 bases are TGCAGTACCCGCGCACAGGGAAACTATGGCTACACCTTC. Translation gives CSTRAQGNYGYTF.